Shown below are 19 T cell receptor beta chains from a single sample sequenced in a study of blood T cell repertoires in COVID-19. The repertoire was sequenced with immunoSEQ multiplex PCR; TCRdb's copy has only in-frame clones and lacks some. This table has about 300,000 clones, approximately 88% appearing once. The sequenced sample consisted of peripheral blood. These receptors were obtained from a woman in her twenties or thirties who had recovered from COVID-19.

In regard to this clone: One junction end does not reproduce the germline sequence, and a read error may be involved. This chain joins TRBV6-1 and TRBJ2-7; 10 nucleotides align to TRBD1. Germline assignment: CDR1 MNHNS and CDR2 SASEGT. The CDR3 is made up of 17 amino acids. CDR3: CASSEGVLRDRGYEQYF. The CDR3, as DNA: TGTGCCAGCAGCGAAGGTGTACTCCGGGACAGGGGATATGAGCAGTACTTC.

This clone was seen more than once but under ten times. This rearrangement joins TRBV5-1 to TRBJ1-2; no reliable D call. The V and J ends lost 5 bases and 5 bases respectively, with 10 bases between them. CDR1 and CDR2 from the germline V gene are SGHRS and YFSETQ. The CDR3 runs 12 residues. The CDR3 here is CASRQFQYGYTF. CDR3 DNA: TGCGCCAGCAGACAGTTTCAATATGGCTACACCTTC.

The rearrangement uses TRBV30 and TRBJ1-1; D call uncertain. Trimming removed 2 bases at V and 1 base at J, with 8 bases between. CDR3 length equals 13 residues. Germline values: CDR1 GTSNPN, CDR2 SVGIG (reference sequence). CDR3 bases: TGTGCCTGGAGTTCAGGCTCGAACACTGAAGCTTTCTTT. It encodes CAWSSGSNTEAFF.

CDR3 residues: CASRSSQETQYF. The DNA for the CDR3 is TGTGCCAGTCGCTCCAGTCAAGAGACCCAGTACTTC. The rearrangement uses TRBV6-5 and TRBJ2-5, with no clear D. Trimming removed 9 bases at V and 2 bases at J, with 10 bases between. The CDR3 extends over 12 amino acids. Looked up from germline, CDR1 is MNHEY and CDR2 is SVGAGI.

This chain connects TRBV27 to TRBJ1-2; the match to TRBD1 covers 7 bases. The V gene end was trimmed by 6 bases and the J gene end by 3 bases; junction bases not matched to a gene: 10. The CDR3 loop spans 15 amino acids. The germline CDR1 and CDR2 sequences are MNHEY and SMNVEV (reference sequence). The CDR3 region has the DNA TGTGCCAGCAGAGTCGTAGGGCAGGGGGACTATGGCTACACCTTC. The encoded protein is CASRVVGQGDYGYTF.

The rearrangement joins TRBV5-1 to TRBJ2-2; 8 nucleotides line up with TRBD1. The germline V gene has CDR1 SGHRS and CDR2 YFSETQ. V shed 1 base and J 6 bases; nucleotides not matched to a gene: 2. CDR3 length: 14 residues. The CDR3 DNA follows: TGCGCCAGCAGCTTGCAGGGGGCCGCCGGGGAGCTGTTTTTT. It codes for CASSLQGAAGELFF. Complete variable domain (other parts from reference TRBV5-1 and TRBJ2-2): KAGVTQTPRYLIKTRGQQVTLSCSPISGHRSVSWYQQTPGQGLQFLFEYFSETQRNKGNFPGRFSGRQFSNSRSEMNVSTLELGDSALYLCASSLQGAAGELFFGEGSRLTVL.

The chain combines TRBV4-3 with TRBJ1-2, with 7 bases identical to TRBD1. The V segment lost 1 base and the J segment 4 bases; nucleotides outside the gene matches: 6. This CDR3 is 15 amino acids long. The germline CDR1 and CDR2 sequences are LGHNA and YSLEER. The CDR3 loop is CASSQAAGGSYGYTF. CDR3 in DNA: TGCGCCAGCAGCCAAGCCGCAGGGGGTTCCTATGGCTACACCTTC.

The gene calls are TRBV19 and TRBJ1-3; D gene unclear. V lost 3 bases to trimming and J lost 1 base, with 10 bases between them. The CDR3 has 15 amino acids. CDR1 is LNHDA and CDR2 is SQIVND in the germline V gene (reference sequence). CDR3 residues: CASSIPPGSGNTIYF. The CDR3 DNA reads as TGTGCCAGTAGTATCCCCCCCGGGTCTGGAAACACCATATATTTT.

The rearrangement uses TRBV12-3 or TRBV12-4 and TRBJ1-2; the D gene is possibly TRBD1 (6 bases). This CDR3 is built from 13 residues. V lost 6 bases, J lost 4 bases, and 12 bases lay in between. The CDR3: CASSPARGYGYTF. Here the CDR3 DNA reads TGTGCCAGCAGCCCCGCCAGGGGCTATGGCTACACCTTC.

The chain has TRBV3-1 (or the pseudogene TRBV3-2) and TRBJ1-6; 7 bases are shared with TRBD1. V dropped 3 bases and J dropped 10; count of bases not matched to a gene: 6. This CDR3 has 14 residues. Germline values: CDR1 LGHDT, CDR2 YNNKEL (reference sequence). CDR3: CASSQRDRESPLHF. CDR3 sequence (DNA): TGTGCCAGCAGCCAGCGGGACAGAGAATCACCCCTCCACTTT.

CDR3 nucleotides: TGCGCCAGCAGCCCGGAGGCGGGGAACACCGGGGAGCTGTTTTTT. Translated: CASSPEAGNTGELFF. The rearrangement links TRBV5-1 to TRBJ2-2, with D possibly being TRBD2 (5 bases). The germline V gene has CDR1 SGHRS and CDR2 YFSETQ. Between the trimmed V and J ends, which lost 4 bases and 1 base, there was a span of 11 bases. The CDR3 is 15 residues long.

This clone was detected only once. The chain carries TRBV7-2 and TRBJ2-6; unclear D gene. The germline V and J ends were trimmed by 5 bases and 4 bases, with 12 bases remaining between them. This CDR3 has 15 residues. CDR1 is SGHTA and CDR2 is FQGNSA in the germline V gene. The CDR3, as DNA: TGTGCCAGCAGCCCTAGACCGGTGGGGGCCAACGTCCTGACTTTC. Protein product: CASSPRPVGANVLTF.

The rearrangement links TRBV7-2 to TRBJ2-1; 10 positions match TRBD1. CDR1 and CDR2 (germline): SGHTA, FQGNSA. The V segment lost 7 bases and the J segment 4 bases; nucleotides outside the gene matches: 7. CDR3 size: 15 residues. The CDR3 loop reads CASTKGQGGYNEQFF. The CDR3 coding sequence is TGTGCCAGCACCAAAGGACAGGGGGGGTACAATGAGCAGTTCTTC.

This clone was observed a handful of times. In DNA, the CDR3 is TGTGCCAGCGGGGAGCGGGGGCGGCAGACCCAGTACTTC. This encodes CASGERGRQTQYF. The chain uses TRBV2 and TRBJ2-5; 8 bases line up with TRBD2. In germline, CDR1 is SNHLY, CDR2 FYNNEI. The V and J ends lost 8 bases and 6 bases, in that order; junction bases with no gene match: 8. This CDR3 spans 13 amino acids.

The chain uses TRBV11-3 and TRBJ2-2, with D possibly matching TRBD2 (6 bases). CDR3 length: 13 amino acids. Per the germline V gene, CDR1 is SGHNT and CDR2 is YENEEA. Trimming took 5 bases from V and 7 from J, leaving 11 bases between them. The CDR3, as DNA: TGTGCCAGCAGCCGGGGGATGGGCGGGGAGCTGTTTTTT. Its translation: CASSRGMGGELFF.

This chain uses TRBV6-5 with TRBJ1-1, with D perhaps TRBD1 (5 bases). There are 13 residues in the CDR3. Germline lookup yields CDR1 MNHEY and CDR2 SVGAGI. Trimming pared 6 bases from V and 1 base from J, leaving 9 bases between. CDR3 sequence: CASSRGQNTEAFF. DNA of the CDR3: TGTGCCAGCAGCAGAGGACAGAACACTGAAGCTTTCTTT.

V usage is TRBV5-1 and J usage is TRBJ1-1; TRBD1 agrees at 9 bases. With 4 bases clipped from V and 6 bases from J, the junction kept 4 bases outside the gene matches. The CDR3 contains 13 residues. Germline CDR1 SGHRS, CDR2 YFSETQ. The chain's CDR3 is CASSTDRGPEAFF. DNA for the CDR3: TGCGCCAGCAGCACGGACAGGGGACCTGAAGCTTTCTTT.

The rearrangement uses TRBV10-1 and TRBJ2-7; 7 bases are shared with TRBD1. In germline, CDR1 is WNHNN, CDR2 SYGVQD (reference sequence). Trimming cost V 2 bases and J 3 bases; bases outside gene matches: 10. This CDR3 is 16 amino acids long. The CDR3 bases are TGCGCCAGCAGTGAGGGCAGGGGGTCCCCCTGCTACGAGCAGTACTTC. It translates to CASSEGRGSPCYEQYF.

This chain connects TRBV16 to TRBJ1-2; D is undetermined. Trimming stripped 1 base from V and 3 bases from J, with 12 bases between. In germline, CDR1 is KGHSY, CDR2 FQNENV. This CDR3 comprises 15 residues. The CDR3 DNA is TGTGCCAGCAGCCAATGGTCAGGAAGAGACTATGGCTACACCTTC. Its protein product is CASSQWSGRDYGYTF. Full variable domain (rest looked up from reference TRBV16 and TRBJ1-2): GEEVAQTPKHLVRGEGQKAKLYCAPIKGHSYVFWYQQVLKNEFKFLISFQNENVFDETGMPKERFSAKCLPNSPCSLEIQATKLEDSAVYFCASSQWSGRDYGYTFGSGTRLTVV.